This T cell receptor beta chain was retrieved from a study of identical twins. TCRdb reprocessed the 5' RACE reads via MiXCR and lists one record per CDR3 protein. The data show about 340,000 distinct CDR3 sequences, with 9% to 15% seen just once and roughly 7% held by the top ten. This clonotype was detected many times. The antigen remains undetermined. The CDR3 consists of 20 residues. V lost 5 bases and J lost 2; bases outside the gene matches: 19. Germline CDR1 reads SGHAT; CDR2 reads FQDESV (reference sequence). Study-wide results and caveats: Without tracking the same donors, conclusions rested on cross-sectional statistical analysis.

The same sample was also used in a study of yellow fever vaccine responses in identical twins.

The rearrangement links TRBV11-1 to TRBJ2-1; 9 bases are a match to TRBD2. This receptor was identified in a woman between 18 and 29 years old in good health. Input material: CD8+ T cells sorted from blood. The CDR3 is CASSVLRDAGTSRPYNEQFF. CDR3 nucleotides: TGTGCCAGCAGCGTCCTACGGGACGCCGGGACTAGCAGACCCTACAATGAGCAGTTCTTC.